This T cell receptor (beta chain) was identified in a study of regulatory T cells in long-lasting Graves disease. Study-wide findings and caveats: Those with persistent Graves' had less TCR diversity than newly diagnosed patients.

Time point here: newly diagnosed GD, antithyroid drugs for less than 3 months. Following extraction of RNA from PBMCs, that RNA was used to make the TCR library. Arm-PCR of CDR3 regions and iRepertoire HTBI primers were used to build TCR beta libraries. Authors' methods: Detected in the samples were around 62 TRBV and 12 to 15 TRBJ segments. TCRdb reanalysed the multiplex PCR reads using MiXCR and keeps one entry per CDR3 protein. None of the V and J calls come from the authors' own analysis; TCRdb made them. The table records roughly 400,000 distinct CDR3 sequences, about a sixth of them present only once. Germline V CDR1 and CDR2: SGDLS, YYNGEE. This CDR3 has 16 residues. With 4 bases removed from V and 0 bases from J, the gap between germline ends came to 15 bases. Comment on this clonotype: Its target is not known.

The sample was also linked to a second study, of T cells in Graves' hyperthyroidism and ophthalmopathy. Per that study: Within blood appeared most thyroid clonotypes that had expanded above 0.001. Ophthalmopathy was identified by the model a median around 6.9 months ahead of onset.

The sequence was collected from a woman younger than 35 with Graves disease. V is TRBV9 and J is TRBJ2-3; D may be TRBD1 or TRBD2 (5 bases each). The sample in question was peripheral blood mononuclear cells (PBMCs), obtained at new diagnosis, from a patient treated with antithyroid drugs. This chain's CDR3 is CASSRDGNPSTDTQYF. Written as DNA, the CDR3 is TGTGCCAGCAGCCGGGACGGGAACCCCAGCACAGATACGCAGTATTTT.